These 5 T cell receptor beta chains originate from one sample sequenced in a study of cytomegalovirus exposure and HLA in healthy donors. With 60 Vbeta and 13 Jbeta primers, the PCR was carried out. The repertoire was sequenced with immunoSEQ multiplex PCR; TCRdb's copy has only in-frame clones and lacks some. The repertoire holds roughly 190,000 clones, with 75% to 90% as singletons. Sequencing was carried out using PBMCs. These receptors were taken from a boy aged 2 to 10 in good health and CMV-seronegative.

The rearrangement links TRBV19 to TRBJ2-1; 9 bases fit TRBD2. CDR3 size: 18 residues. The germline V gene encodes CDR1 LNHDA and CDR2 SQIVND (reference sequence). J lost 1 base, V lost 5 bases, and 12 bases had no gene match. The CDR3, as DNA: TGTGCCAGTAGTCTTCGCCTCTCTAGCGGGGAGTCCTACAATGAGCAGTTCTTC. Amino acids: CASSLRLSSGESYNEQFF.

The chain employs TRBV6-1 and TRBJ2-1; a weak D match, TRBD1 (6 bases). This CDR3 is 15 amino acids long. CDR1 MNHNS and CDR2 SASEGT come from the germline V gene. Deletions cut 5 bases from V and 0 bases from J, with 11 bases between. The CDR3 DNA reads TGTGCCAGCAGTAAACAGGGAAGCTCCTACAATGAGCAGTTCTTC. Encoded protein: CASSKQGSSYNEQFF.

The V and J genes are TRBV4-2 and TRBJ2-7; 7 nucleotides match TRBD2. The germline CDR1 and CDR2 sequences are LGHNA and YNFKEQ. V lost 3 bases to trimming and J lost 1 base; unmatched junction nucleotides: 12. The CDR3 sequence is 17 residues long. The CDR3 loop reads CASSHGEREGLSYEQYF. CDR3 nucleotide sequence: TGTGCCAGCAGCCACGGAGAGAGGGAGGGCCTGTCCTACGAGCAGTACTTC.

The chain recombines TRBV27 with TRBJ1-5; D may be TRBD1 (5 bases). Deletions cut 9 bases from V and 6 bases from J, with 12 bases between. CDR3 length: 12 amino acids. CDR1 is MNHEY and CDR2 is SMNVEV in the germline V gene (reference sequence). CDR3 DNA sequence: TGTGCCAGTGCTGGGGGGGGTCAGCCCCAGCATTTT. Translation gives CASAGGGQPQHF.

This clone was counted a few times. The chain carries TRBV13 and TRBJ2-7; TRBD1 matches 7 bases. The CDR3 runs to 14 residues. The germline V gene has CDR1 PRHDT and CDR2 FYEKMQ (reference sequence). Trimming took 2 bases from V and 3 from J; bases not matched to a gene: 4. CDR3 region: CASSLPDRDYEQYF. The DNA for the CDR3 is TGTGCCAGCAGCTTACCCGACAGGGACTACGAGCAGTACTTC.